This entry is about one T cell receptor beta chain. The antigen is unknown. The record originates from a study of cytomegalovirus exposure and HLA in healthy donors. Study-wide results and caveats: In an earlier analysis, in about 530 donors, most V segments appeared productive either ~90% or ~30% of the time. Later on, an analysis found that several of the most significant clusters appeared to be linked to common viral pathogens, which included parvovirus B19. The study labeled more than 150 TCR beta chains cytomegalovirus-associated.

Nominally healthy donors provided the samples, though records likely missed some immune exposures. Primers included in the PCR were 60 Vbeta and 13 Jbeta primers. TCRdb's copy holds only in-frame clones and misses some; the assay was immunoSEQ multiplex PCR. This sample's clone table lists 96,000 or so clones. The material sequenced was PBMCs. The TCR was taken from a girl aged 10 to 17 in good health and CMV-seropositive.

This chain's CDR3 is CASSLDTGDEGGYTF. As DNA, the CDR3 is TGTGCCAGCAGCTTAGATACAGGGGACGAGGGTGGCTACACCTTC. The chain recombines TRBV7-9 with TRBJ1-2; TRBD1 matches at 7 bases. Trimming at V came to 1 base and at J to 7 bases, leaving 9 bases not matched to a gene. CDR3 length: 15 amino acids. Looked up from germline, CDR1 is SEHNR and CDR2 is FQNEAQ (reference sequence).